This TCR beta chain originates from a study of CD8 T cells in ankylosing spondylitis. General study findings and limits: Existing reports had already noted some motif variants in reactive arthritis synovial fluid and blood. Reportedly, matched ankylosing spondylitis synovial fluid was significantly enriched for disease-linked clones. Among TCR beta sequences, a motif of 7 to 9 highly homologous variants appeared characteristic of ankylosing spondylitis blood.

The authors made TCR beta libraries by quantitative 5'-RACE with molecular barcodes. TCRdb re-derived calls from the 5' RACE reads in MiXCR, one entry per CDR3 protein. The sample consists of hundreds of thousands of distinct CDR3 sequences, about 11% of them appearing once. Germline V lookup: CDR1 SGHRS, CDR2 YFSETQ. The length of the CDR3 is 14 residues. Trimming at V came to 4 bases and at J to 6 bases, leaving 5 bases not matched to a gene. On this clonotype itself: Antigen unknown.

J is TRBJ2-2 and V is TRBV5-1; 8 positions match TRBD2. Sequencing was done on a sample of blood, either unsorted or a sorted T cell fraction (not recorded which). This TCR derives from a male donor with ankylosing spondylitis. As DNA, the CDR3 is TGCGCCAGCAGCCCAGCGGGAGAAGCCGGGGAGCTGTTTTTT. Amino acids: CASSPAGEAGELFF.